The 17 T cell receptor beta chains below come from one sample, sequenced in a study of cytomegalovirus exposure and HLA in healthy donors. Both 60 Vbeta primers and 13 Jbeta primers went into the PCR. Repertoires were generated with immunoSEQ multiplex PCR, while TCRdb's copy carries only in-frame clones and drops some. Counted here are roughly 140,000 clones, about 79% occurring once; the ten biggest clones make up 2.8%. Sequenced sample: PBMCs. The receptors come from a male donor in good health and CMV-seronegative.

A few counts support this clone. The chain uses TRBV13 and TRBJ2-7, with 8 bases fitting TRBD1. The CDR3 contains 13 residues. Germline values: CDR1 PRHDT, CDR2 FYEKMQ (reference sequence). The trim removed 5 bases at V and 7 bases at J, leaving 7 bases unmatched. The CDR3 sequence: CASSPPGGAEQYF. In DNA, the CDR3 is TGTGCCAGCAGCCCCCCAGGGGGCGCGGAGCAGTACTTC.

The chain employs TRBV11-3 and TRBJ2-1, with D possibly TRBD1 on 6 matching bases. The CDR3 totals 14 residues. Germline V CDR1 and CDR2: SGHNT, YENEEA. Deletions cut 2 bases from V and 7 bases from J, with 12 bases between. The CDR3 reads CASSLYGTRNEQFF. CDR3 DNA: TGTGCCAGCAGCTTATACGGGACAAGGAATGAGCAGTTCTTC. Combining the CDR3 with reference TRBV11-3 and TRBJ2-1 gives the whole variable domain EAGVVQSPRYKIIEKKQPVAFWCNPISGHNTLYWYLQNLGQGPELLIRYENEEAVDDSQLPKDRFSAERLKGVDSTLKIQPAELGDSAVYLCASSLYGTRNEQFFGPGTRLTVL.

The chain recombines TRBV2 with TRBJ1-4; D is perhaps TRBD1 (6 bases). The germline V gene encodes CDR1 SNHLY and CDR2 FYNNEI. The CDR3 totals 15 residues. The ends were cut back, 2 bases at V and 7 bases at J, with 14 bases in the middle. The CDR3 coding sequence is TGTGCCAGCAGTGAACCCCAGGGGTTGGGTGAAAAACTGTTTTTT. This sequence encodes CASSEPQGLGEKLFF.

This chain connects TRBV5-1 to TRBJ1-6; 9 nucleotides align to TRBD1. Unmatched junction bases numbered 8, after V lost 0 bases and J lost 7 bases. Germline values: CDR1 SGHRS, CDR2 YFSETQ. The CDR3 has 17 residues. Here the CDR3 DNA reads TGCGCCAGCAGCTTGGTGCTCCGGGACAGGGTAAATTCACCCCTCCACTTT. As protein: CASSLVLRDRVNSPLHF.

The V and J genes are TRBV15 and TRBJ1-2, with a possible D match to TRBD1 (5 bases). V shed 5 bases and J shed 1 base, with 5 bases lying between them. The CDR3 extends over 12 amino acids. Germline V gene lookup returns CDR1 LNHNV and CDR2 YYDKDF (reference sequence). The CDR3 DNA sequence: TGTGCCACCAGCCAGGGTAACTATGGCTACACCTTC. It codes for CATSQGNYGYTF.

V usage is TRBV30 and J usage is TRBJ2-4; 11 bases fit TRBD2. V lost 0 bases to trimming and J lost 8 bases; unmatched junction nucleotides: 12. Per germline, CDR1 GTSNPN and CDR2 SVGIG (reference sequence). The CDR3 consists of 17 residues. CDR3 sequence: CAWSVTLAGGPGDIQYF. The CDR3 nucleotides are TGTGCCTGGAGTGTCACTTTAGCGGGAGGGCCGGGGGACATTCAGTACTTC.

V gene TRBV29-1 combines with J gene TRBJ2-7; maybe TRBD1 (5 bases). V dropped 5 bases and J dropped 5 bases, with 13 bases sitting between them. Germline CDR1 SQVTM, CDR2 ANQGSEA. The CDR3 totals 12 residues. The CDR3 nucleotides are TGCAGCGTTTATGAAGGGGCCCACGAGCAGTACTTC. Translated: CSVYEGAHEQYF.

The genes are TRBV7-3 and TRBJ2-7, with 8 positions matching TRBD2. Germline lookup yields CDR1 SGHTA and CDR2 FQGTGA. J lost 1 base, V lost 4 bases, and 6 bases had no gene match. The CDR3 covers 15 residues. This CDR3 reads CASSSSGSPSYEQYF. The CDR3 DNA sequence: TGTGCCAGCAGCTCCAGCGGGAGCCCGTCCTACGAGCAGTACTTC.

This clone was seen once. The chain combines TRBV5-1 with TRBJ1-4; D gene uncertain. This CDR3 spans 15 amino acids. Germline V gene data show CDR1 as SGHRS and CDR2 as YFSETQ. Trimming left V 0 bases short and J 0 bases short, with 6 bases between. The chain's CDR3 is CASSLGGATNEKLFF. Here the CDR3 DNA reads TGCGCCAGCAGCTTGGGAGGAGCAACTAATGAAAAACTGTTTTTT.

This chain connects TRBV19 to TRBJ1-1, with a weak D call TRBD1 (5 bases). Trimming removed 9 bases from V and 5 bases from J, with 25 bases in between. The CDR3 is made up of 16 amino acids. The germline CDR1 and CDR2 sequences are LNHDA and SQIVND (reference sequence). The CDR3 reads CASAPDNFYGGTEAFF. Written as DNA, the CDR3 is TGTGCCAGCGCACCAGACAATTTCTACGGGGGAACTGAAGCTTTCTTT.

This rearrangement joins TRBV13 to TRBJ2-1; 7 nucleotides line up with TRBD2. Germline V lookup: CDR1 PRHDT, CDR2 FYEKMQ (reference sequence). V lost 5 bases and J lost 0; bases outside the gene matches: 4. This CDR3 has 15 amino acids. DNA for the CDR3: TGTGCCAGCAGCCATGAGCGGGGCTCCTACAATGAGCAGTTCTTC. Translated: CASSHERGSYNEQFF. Supplemented by reference TRBV13 and TRBJ2-1, the full variable domain reads AAGVIQSPRHLIKEKRETATLKCYPIPRHDTVYWYQQGPGQDPQFLISFYEKMQSDKGSIPDRFSAQQFSDYHSELNMSSLELGDSALYFCASSHERGSYNEQFFGPGTRLTVL.

The rearrangement links TRBV5-4 to TRBJ2-7; 10 positions match TRBD1. Germline V gene data show CDR1 as SGHNT and CDR2 as YYREEE (reference sequence). V shed 3 bases, J shed 7 bases, and the junction held 13 bases outside the gene matches. This CDR3 region has 16 residues. The CDR3 sequence: CASSSRTGTGEREQYF. The CDR3 DNA reads as TGTGCCAGCAGCTCCAGGACCGGGACAGGGGAGAGGGAGCAGTACTTC.

The chain joins TRBV9 to TRBJ1-3, with 7 bases fitting TRBD1. J lost 4 bases, V lost 6 bases, and 13 bases had no gene match. The CDR3 length is 16 residues. Germline-derived CDR1 and CDR2 are SGDLS and YYNGEE. The CDR3 coding sequence is TGTGCCAGCACCGCGAGAGGGGGCCGAGGGGGAAACACCATATATTTT. This gives the protein CASTARGGRGGNTIYF.

V is TRBV9 and J is TRBJ2-7; TRBD2 aligns across 8 bases. Germline V gene data show CDR1 as SGDLS and CDR2 as YYNGEE. The CDR3 is 19 amino acids. V dropped 0 bases and J dropped 7; count of bases not matched to a gene: 21. The CDR3 loop is CASSVGFGGRAGEQGEQYF. In nucleotides, the CDR3 is TGTGCCAGCAGCGTAGGTTTCGGGGGACGAGCGGGGGAGCAGGGGGAGCAGTACTTC.

J is TRBJ1-3 and V is TRBV7-8; 12 nucleotides align to TRBD1. In germline, CDR1 is SGHVS, CDR2 FQNEAQ. The J segment lost 7 bases and the V segment lost 2 bases, leaving 9 bases of the junction unmatched. The CDR3 contains 17 residues. The CDR3 is CASSLLGQGARSNTIYF. CDR3 nucleotides: TGTGCCAGCAGCTTACTGGGACAGGGGGCGCGTAGTAACACCATATATTTT. Looking up the rest from reference TRBV7-8 and TRBJ1-3 gives the full variable domain: GAGVSQSPRYKVAKRGQDVALRCDPISGHVSLFWYQQALGQGPEFLTYFQNEAQLDKSGLPSDRFFAERPEGSVSTLKIQRTQQEDSAVYLCASSLLGQGARSNTIYFGEGSWLTVV.

The gene calls are TRBV28 and TRBJ1-1; TRBD1 matches at 7 bases. From germline, CDR1 is MDHEN and CDR2 SYDVKM. This CDR3 contains 14 residues. J lost 3 bases, V lost 7 bases, and 8 bases had no gene match. The CDR3 DNA reads TGTGCCAGCACCCCGACAGGGTTAGACACTGAAGCTTTCTTT. It encodes CASTPTGLDTEAFF.

The chain joins TRBV29-1 to TRBJ2-5; TRBD2 agrees at 11 bases. After removal of 7 bases from V and 4 bases from J, the junction contained 5 bases not matched to a gene. Germline CDR1 SQVTM, CDR2 ANQGSEA. The CDR3 consists of 13 residues. The CDR3 DNA reads as TGCAGCGCCACCGGACTAGCGGGAGAGACCCAGTACTTC. It codes for CSATGLAGETQYF.